Each of the 18 T cell receptor beta chains below was sequenced from the same sample in a study of blood T cell repertoires in COVID-19. The data were produced by immunoSEQ multiplex PCR, yet TCRdb's version contains in-frame clones alone and is incomplete. In the table there are around 230,000 clones, 88% of which are singletons. The sample comprised PBMCs or T cells enriched from blood (not recorded which). Receptors were obtained from a woman younger than 45 who had recovered from COVID-19.

The chain is built from TRBV3-1 (or the pseudogene TRBV3-2) and TRBJ1-4; TRBD1 might be the D (6 bases). Trimming cost V 4 bases and J 8 bases, with 14 bases left between them. Germline lookup yields CDR1 LGHDT and CDR2 YNNKEL (reference sequence). The CDR3 runs 14 residues. The CDR3 sequence: CASSLTGPREKLFF. DNA for the CDR3: TGTGCCAGCAGCCTAACAGGGCCGAGGGAAAAACTGTTTTTT.

The gene calls are TRBV19 and TRBJ2-5; 12 bases map to TRBD2. The germline gives CDR1 LNHDA, CDR2 SQIVND (reference sequence). The CDR3 totals 17 residues. V lost 3 bases to trimming and J lost 4 bases; unmatched junction nucleotides: 9. CDR3 sequence: CASSIRVLAGGRETQYF. DNA of the CDR3: TGTGCCAGTAGTATTAGGGTACTAGCGGGGGGTAGAGAGACCCAGTACTTC.

The chain couples TRBV5-1 to TRBJ1-1, with 8 bases matching TRBD1. The CDR3 length is 14 residues. The V and J ends lost 0 bases and 4 bases, in that order; junction bases with no gene match: 2. Germline V lookup: CDR1 SGHRS, CDR2 YFSETQ. CDR3 in DNA: TGCGCCAGCAGCTTGGACACAGGGGGCACTGAAGCTTTCTTT. This codes for CASSLDTGGTEAFF. Looking up the rest from reference TRBV5-1 and TRBJ1-1 gives the full variable domain: KAGVTQTPRYLIKTRGQQVTLSCSPISGHRSVSWYQQTPGQGLQFLFEYFSETQRNKGNFPGRFSGRQFSNSRSEMNVSTLELGDSALYLCASSLDTGGTEAFFGQGTRLTVV.

This rearrangement joins TRBV7-2 to TRBJ2-7, with D maybe TRBD2 (5 bases). This CDR3 comprises 14 residues. V lost 3 bases to trimming and J lost 2 bases, with 11 bases between them. Germline V gene lookup returns CDR1 SGHTA and CDR2 FQGNSA. The CDR3 bases are TGTGCCAGCAGCTTCACCCGGGAACCCTACGAGCAGTACTTC. Translation gives CASSFTREPYEQYF.

The genes are TRBV19 and TRBJ1-5; D is unresolved. CDR1 and CDR2 (germline): LNHDA, SQIVND (reference sequence). CDR3 length: 13 amino acids. The V end was cut by 3 bases, the J end by 3 bases, with 6 bases between. The CDR3 loop is CASSMLDNQPQHF. CDR3 nucleotide sequence: TGTGCCAGTAGTATGTTAGACAATCAGCCCCAGCATTTT. The full variable domain, with the rest looked up from reference TRBV19 and TRBJ1-5, is DGGITQSPKYLFRKEGQNVTLSCEQNLNHDAMYWYRQDPGQGLRLIYYSQIVNDFQKGDIAEGYSVSREKKESFPLTVTSAQKNPTAFYLCASSMLDNQPQHFGDGTRLSIL.

The chain employs TRBV5-1 and TRBJ1-1; D gene ambiguous. The germline V and J ends were trimmed by 3 bases and 0 bases, with 9 bases remaining between them. This CDR3 has 14 residues. CDR1 and CDR2 (germline): SGHRS, YFSETQ. DNA of the CDR3: TGCGCCAGCAGCTCGGGTCATATGAACACTGAAGCTTTCTTT. Amino acids: CASSSGHMNTEAFF.

The J gene is TRBJ1-2, the V gene TRBV19, with no clear D. CDR3 length: 14 residues. Trimming pared 1 base from V and 7 bases from J, leaving 13 bases between. CDR1 is LNHDA and CDR2 is SQIVND in the germline V gene (reference sequence). CDR3 DNA sequence: TGTGCCAGTAGTATAGCCGGGAGAGTAAGTGGCTACACCTTC. Amino acid sequence: CASSIAGRVSGYTF.

The J gene is TRBJ1-2, the V gene TRBV2; weak D call: TRBD1 (5 bases). The V gene's germline CDR1 is SNHLY and CDR2 FYNNEI. Trimming removed 8 bases at V and 6 bases at J, with 13 bases between. The CDR3 is 12 amino acids. CDR3 loop: CASGSGTHGYTF. The CDR3 region has the DNA TGTGCCAGCGGCTCCGGGACTCATGGCTACACCTTC.

The chain recombines TRBV9 with TRBJ1-6, with D unclear. Trimming took off 4 bases at V and 7 bases at J, with 21 bases between the two ends. CDR1 SGDLS and CDR2 YYNGEE come from the germline V gene. The CDR3 totals 17 residues. The CDR3 protein is CASSLARDRSGNSPLHF. The CDR3 DNA reads as TGTGCCAGCAGCCTCGCACGCGACCGGTCGGGAAATTCACCCCTCCACTTT.

The chain recombines TRBV4-1 with TRBJ2-7; perhaps TRBD2 as D (5 bases). V dropped 5 bases and J dropped 4 bases, with 12 bases sitting between them. This CDR3 has 13 amino acids. Germline V gene lookup returns CDR1 MGHRA and CDR2 YSYEKL. CDR3 sequence reads: CASSFAEGYEQYF. The CDR3 DNA follows: TGCGCCAGCAGCTTCGCTGAGGGTTACGAGCAGTACTTC.

This clone was recorded once. The chain links TRBV7-2 to TRBJ2-3, with 9 bases identical to TRBD2. The CDR3 loop spans 15 amino acids. Germline V gene sequence: CDR1 SGHTA, CDR2 FQGNSA. After removal of 5 bases from V and 3 bases from J, the junction contained 6 bases not matched to a gene. In nucleotides, the CDR3 is TGTGCCAGCAGCCCCGCTAGCGGGGTTACAGATACGCAGTATTTT. Encoded protein: CASSPASGVTDTQYF.

V gene TRBV7-3 combines with J gene TRBJ2-2; D is possibly TRBD1 (6 bases). This CDR3 region has 16 residues. V was shortened by 5 bases and J by 5 bases, with 18 bases between the two germline ends. Germline CDR1 is SGHTA and CDR2 is FQGTGA. The CDR3 loop is CASSPRDISTTGELFF. CDR3 bases: TGTGCCAGCAGCCCCCGGGACATTAGTACGACCGGGGAGCTGTTTTTT.

This clone was seen more than once but under ten times. The J gene is TRBJ1-1, the V gene TRBV10-3; 9 bases are a match to TRBD1. Looked up from germline, CDR1 is ENHRY and CDR2 is SYGVKD. The CDR3 loop spans 14 amino acids. J lost 0 bases, V lost 6 bases, and 2 bases had no gene match. DNA for the CDR3: TGTGCCATCAGGGGACAGGGTTTGAACACTGAAGCTTTCTTT. This gives the protein CAIRGQGLNTEAFF.

The rearrangement uses TRBV6-5 and TRBJ1-2, with TRBD1 matching 9 bases. The CDR3 has 14 amino acids. Trimming took 5 bases from V and 6 from J; bases not matched to a gene: 7. Germline V gene data show CDR1 as MNHEY and CDR2 as SVGAGI. CDR3 nucleotides: TGTGCCAGCAGTCGGACAGGGGATAGGGATGGCTACACCTTC. This sequence encodes CASSRTGDRDGYTF.

The V gene is TRBV7-9, the J gene TRBJ1-3, with D possibly being TRBD1 (6 bases). The germline V gene encodes CDR1 SEHNR and CDR2 FQNEAQ (reference sequence). This CDR3 contains 14 residues. The germline V and J ends were trimmed by 5 bases and 7 bases, with 15 bases remaining between them. CDR3 nucleotides: TGTGCCAGCAGCCGCAACTCACAGGGTAACACCATATATTTT. As protein: CASSRNSQGNTIYF. Variable domain in full (rest from reference TRBV7-9 and TRBJ1-3): DTGVSQNPRHKITKRGQNVTFRCDPISEHNRLYWYRQTLGQGPEFLTYFQNEAQLEKSRLLSDRFSAERPKGSFSTLEIQRTEQGDSAMYLCASSRNSQGNTIYFGEGSWLTVV.

The chain recombines TRBV5-6 with TRBJ1-2; 8 bases align to TRBD1. V lost 1 base to trimming and J lost 1 base; unmatched junction nucleotides: 15. The CDR3 has 19 amino acids. In germline, CDR1 is SGHDT, CDR2 YYEEEE. The CDR3 reads CASSLKLRDRRPLNYGYTF. CDR3 coding DNA: TGTGCCAGCAGCTTGAAATTACGGGACAGGCGACCCCTTAACTATGGCTACACCTTC.

The table lists this clone with a few counts. This sequence joins TRBV10-3 and TRBJ1-3; D possibly corresponds to TRBD1 (5 bases). This CDR3 has 14 residues. Trimming took 3 bases from V and 2 from J, leaving 8 bases between them. Per the germline V gene, CDR1 is ENHRY and CDR2 is SYGVKD. CDR3 nucleotides: TGTGCCATCAGTGAACAGACAGCTGGAAACACCATATATTTT. Translating gives CAISEQTAGNTIYF.

The chain couples TRBV9 to TRBJ2-2; 8 bases are shared with TRBD2. The germline gives CDR1 SGDLS, CDR2 YYNGEE. The V segment lost 3 bases and the J segment 6 bases; nucleotides outside the gene matches: 4. This CDR3 region has 14 residues. CDR3 loop: CASSAGGGAGELFF. The CDR3 nucleotides are TGTGCCAGCAGCGCGGGAGGGGGAGCCGGGGAGCTGTTTTTT.